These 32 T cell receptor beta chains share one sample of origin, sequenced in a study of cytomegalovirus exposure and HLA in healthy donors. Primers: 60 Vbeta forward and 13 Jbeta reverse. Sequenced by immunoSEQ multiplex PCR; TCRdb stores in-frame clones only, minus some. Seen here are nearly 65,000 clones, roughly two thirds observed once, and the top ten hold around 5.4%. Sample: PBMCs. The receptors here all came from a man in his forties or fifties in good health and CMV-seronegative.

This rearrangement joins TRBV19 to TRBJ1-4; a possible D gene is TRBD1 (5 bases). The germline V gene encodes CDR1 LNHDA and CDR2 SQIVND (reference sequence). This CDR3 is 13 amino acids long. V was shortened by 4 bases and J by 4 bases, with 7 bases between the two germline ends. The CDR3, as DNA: TGTGCCAGTAGTAGACAGCTTAATGAAAAACTGTTTTTT. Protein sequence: CASSRQLNEKLFF.

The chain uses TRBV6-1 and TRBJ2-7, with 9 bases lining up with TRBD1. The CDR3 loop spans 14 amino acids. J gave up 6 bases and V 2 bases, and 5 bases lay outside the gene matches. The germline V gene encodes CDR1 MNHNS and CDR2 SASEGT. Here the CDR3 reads CASSENRGLGEQYF. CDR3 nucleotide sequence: TGTGCCAGCAGTGAAAACAGGGGGCTGGGCGAGCAGTACTTC.

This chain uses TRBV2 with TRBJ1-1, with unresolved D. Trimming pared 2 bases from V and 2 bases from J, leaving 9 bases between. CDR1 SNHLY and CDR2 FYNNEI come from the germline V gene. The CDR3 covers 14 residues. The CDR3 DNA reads TGTGCCAGCAGTGAATGGGCAGCCAACACTGAAGCTTTCTTT. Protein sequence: CASSEWAANTEAFF.

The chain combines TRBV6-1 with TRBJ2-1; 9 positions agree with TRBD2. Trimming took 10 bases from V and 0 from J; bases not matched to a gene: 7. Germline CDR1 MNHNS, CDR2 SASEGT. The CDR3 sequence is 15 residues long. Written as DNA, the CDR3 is TGTGCCACCGTCCTGACTAGCGGCTCCTACAATGAGCAGTTCTTC. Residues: CATVLTSGSYNEQFF.

The CDR3 protein is CASSNIGTGEGETQYF. The CDR3 DNA reads as TGCGCCAGCTCAAATATTGGGACAGGGGAGGGAGAGACCCAGTACTTC. J is TRBJ2-5 and V is TRBV5-1; 10 bases fit TRBD1. There are 16 residues in the CDR3. V shed 7 bases and J 4 bases; nucleotides not matched to a gene: 13. Germline-derived CDR1 and CDR2 are SGHRS and YFSETQ.

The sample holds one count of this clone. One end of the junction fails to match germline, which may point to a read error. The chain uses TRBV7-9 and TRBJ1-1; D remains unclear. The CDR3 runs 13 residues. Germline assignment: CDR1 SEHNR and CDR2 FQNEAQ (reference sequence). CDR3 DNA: TGTTCCAGCAGCAATCGGCAGGACACTGAAGCTTTCTTT. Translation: CSSSNRQDTEAFF.

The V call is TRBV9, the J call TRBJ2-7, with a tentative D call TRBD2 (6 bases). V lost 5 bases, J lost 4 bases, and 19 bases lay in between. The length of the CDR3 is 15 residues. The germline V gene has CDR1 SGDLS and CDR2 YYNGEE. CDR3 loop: CASSGAPGVSYEQYF. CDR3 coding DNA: TGTGCCAGCAGTGGGGCCCCGGGGGTGAGTTACGAGCAGTACTTC.

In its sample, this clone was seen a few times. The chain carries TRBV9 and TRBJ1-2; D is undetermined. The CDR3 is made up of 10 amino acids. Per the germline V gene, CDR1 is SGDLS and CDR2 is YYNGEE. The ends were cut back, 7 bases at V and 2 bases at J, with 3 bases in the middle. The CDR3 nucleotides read TGTGCCAGCGGCAACTATGGCTACACCTTC. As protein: CASGNYGYTF.

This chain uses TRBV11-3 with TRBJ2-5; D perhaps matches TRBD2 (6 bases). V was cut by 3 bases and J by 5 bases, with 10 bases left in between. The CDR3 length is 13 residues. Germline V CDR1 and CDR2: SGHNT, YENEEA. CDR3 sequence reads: CASSLVAGETQYF. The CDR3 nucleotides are TGTGCCAGCAGCTTGGTGGCGGGGGAGACCCAGTACTTC.

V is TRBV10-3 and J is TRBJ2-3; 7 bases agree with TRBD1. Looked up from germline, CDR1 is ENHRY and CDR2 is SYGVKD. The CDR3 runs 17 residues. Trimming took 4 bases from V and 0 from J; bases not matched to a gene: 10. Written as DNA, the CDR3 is TGTGCCATCAGTGGGAGACAGGGATGGTCTAGCACAGATACGCAGTATTTT. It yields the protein CAISGRQGWSSTDTQYF.

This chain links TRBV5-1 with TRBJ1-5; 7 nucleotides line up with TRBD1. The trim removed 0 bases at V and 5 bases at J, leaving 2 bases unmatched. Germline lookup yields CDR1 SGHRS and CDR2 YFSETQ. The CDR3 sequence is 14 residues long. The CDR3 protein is CASSLGDSHQPQHF. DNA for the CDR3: TGCGCCAGCAGCTTGGGGGACAGCCATCAGCCCCAGCATTTT.

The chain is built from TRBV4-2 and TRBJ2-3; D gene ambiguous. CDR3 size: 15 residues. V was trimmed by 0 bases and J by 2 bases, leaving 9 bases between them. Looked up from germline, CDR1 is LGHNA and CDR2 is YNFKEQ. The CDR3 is CASSQDNADTDTQYF. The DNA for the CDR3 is TGTGCCAGCAGCCAAGATAATGCGGACACAGATACGCAGTATTTT.

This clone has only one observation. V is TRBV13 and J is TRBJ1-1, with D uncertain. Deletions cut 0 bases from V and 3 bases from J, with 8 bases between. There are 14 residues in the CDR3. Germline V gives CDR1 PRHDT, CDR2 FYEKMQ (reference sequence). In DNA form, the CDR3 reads TGTGCCAGCAGCTTAGGTATAGTGGACACTGAAGCTTTCTTT. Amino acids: CASSLGIVDTEAFF.

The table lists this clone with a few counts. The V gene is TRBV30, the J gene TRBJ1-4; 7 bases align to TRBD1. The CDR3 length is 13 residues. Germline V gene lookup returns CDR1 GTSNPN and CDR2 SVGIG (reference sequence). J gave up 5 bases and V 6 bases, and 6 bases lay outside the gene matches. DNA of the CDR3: TGTGCCTGCAGTCCGGGACAGAATGAAAAACTGTTTTTT. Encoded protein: CACSPGQNEKLFF. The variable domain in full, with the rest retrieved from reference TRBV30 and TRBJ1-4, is SQTIHQWPATLVQPVGSPLSLECTVEGTSNPNLYWYRQAAGRGLQLLFYSVGIGQISSEVPQNLSASRPQDRQFILSSKKLLLSDSGFYLCACSPGQNEKLFFGSGTQLSVL.

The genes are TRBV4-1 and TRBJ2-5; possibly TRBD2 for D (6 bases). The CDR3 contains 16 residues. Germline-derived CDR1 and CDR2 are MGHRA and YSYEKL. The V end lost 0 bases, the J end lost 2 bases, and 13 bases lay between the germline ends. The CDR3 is CASSQDGGGGQETQYF. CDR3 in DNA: TGCGCCAGCAGCCAAGATGGGGGTGGGGGGCAAGAGACCCAGTACTTC.

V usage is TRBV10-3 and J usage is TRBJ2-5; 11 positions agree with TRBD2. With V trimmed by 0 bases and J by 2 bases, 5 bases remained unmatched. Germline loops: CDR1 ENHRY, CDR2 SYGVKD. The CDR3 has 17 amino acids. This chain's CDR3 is CAISESGLAGGQETQYF. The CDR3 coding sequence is TGTGCCATCAGTGAGTCGGGTCTAGCGGGGGGTCAAGAGACCCAGTACTTC.

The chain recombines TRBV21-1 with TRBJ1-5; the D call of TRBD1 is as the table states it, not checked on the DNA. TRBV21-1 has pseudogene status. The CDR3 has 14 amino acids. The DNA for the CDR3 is TGTGCCAGCAACCTAAGAGACAGGGATCAGCCCCAGCATTTT. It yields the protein CASNLRDRDQPQHF.

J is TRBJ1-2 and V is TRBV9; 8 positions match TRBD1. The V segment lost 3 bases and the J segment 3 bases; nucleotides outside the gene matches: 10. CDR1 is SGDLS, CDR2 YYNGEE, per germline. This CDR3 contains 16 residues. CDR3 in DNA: TGTGCCAGCAGCGCCACCACGGACAGGGTAGACTATGGCTACACCTTC. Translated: CASSATTDRVDYGYTF.

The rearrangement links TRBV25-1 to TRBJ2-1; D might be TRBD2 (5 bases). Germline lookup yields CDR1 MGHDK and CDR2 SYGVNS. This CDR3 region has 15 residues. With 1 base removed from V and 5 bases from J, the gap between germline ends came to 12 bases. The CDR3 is CASSESGSADNEQFF. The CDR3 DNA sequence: TGTGCCAGCAGTGAATCTGGTAGCGCCGACAATGAGCAGTTCTTC.

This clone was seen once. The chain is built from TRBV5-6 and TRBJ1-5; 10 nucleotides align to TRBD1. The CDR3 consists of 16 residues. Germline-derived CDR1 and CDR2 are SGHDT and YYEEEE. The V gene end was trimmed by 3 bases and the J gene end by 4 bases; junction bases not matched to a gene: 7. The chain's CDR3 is CASSWTGGGVNQPQHF. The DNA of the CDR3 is TGTGCCAGCAGCTGGACAGGGGGTGGGGTAAATCAGCCCCAGCATTTT. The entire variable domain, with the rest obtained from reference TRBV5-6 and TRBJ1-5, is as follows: DAGVTQSPTHLIKTRGQQVTLRCSPKSGHDTVSWYQQALGQGPQFIFQYYEEEERQRGNFPDRFSGHQFPNYSSELNVNALLLGDSALYLCASSWTGGGVNQPQHFGDGTRLSIL.

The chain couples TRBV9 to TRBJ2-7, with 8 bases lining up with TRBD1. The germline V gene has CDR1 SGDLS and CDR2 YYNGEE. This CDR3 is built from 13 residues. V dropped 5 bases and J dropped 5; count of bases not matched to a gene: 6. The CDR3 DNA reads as TGTGCCAGCAGTCTACAGGGGGTGGACGAGCAGTACTTC. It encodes CASSLQGVDEQYF.

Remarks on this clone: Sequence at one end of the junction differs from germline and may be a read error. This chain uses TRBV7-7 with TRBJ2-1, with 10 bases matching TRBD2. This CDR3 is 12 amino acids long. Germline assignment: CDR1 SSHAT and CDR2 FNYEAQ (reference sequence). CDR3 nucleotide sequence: TGTGCTAGCAGCTTAGCGGGGGGTGAGCAGTTCTTC. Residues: CASSLAGGEQFF.

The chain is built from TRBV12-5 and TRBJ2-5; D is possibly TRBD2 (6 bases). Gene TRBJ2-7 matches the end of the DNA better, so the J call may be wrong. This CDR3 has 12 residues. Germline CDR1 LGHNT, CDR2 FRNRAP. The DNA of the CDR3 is TGTGCTAGTGGACACGCGGAGGGCGAGCAGTACTTC. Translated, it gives CASGHAEGEQYF.

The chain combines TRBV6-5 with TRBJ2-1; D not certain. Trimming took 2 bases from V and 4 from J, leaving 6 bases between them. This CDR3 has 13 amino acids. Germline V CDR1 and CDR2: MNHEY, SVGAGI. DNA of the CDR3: TGTGCCAGCAGTTACCCGGGTTACAATGAGCAGTTCTTC. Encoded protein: CASSYPGYNEQFF.

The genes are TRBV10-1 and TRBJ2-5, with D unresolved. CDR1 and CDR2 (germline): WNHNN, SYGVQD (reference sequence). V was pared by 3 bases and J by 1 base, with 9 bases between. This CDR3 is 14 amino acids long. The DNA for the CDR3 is TGCGCCAGCAGTGATGGCGGTAGCCAAGAGACCCAGTACTTC. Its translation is CASSDGGSQETQYF.

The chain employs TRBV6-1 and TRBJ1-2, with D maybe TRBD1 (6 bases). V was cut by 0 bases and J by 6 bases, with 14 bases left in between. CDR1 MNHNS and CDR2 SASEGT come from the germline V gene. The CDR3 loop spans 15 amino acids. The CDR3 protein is CASSEALGGQHGYTF. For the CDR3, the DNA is TGTGCCAGCAGTGAAGCTCTCGGGGGGCAACATGGCTACACCTTC.

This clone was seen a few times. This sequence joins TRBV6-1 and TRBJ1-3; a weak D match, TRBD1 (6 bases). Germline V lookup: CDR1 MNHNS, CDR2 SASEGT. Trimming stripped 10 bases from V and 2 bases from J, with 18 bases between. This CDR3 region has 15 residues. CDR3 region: CATVHSRQAGNTIYF. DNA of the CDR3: TGTGCCACTGTGCATTCCCGACAGGCTGGAAACACCATATATTTT.

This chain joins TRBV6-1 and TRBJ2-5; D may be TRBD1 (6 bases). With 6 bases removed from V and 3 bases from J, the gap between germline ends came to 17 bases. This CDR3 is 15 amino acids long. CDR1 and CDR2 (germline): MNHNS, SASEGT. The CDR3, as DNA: TGTGCCAGCAGGGCAACCGGGACACTAAAAGAGACCCAGTACTTC. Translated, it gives CASRATGTLKETQYF.

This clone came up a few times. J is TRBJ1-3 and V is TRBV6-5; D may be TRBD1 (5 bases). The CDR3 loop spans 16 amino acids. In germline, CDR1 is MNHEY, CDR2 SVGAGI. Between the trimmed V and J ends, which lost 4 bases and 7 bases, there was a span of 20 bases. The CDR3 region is CASSLGEGGGANTIYF. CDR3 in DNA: TGTGCCAGCAGTTTAGGGGAGGGCGGGGGTGCGAACACCATATATTTT.

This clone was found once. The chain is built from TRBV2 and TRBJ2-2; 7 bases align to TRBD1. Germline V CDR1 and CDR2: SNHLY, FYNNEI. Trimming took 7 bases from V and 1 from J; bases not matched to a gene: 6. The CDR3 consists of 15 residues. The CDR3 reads CASKEGAVNTGELFF. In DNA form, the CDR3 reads TGTGCCAGCAAAGAGGGGGCGGTGAACACCGGGGAGCTGTTTTTT.

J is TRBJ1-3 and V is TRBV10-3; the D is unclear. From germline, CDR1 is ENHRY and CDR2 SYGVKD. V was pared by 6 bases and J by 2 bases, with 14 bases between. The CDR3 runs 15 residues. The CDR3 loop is CAIRGEGNAGNTIYF. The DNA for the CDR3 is TGTGCCATCAGGGGCGAGGGTAACGCTGGAAACACCATATATTTT.

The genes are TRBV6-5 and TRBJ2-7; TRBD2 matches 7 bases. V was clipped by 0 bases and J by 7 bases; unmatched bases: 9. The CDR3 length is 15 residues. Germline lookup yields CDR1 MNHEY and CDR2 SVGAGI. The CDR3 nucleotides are TGTGCCAGCAGTTACTCGTTGGGAGGGGTTAGGGAGCAGTACTTC. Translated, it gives CASSYSLGGVREQYF.